This TCR beta chain was identified in a study of graft-versus-host responses after intestinal transplantation. Method: immunoSEQ multiplex PCR; TCRdb's copy keeps in-frame clones and lacks some. The sample lists roughly 28,000 clones, 93% occurring once. CDR3 length: 14 amino acids. V gave up 1 base and J gave up 3 bases, with 7 bases separating them. Germline V gives CDR1 MGHRA, CDR2 YSYEKL. This clonotype was obtained from a human patient who received an intestinal transplant, so some T cells may come from the graft donor. The gene calls are TRBV4-1 and TRBJ2-1; TRBD2 is a possible D gene (5 bases). Sequencing used PBMCs, obtained about 62 days after intestinal transplant. This chain's CDR3 is CASSQAGFYNEQFF. The CDR3 nucleotides read TGCGCCAGCAGCCAAGCGGGATTCTACAATGAGCAGTTCTTC.